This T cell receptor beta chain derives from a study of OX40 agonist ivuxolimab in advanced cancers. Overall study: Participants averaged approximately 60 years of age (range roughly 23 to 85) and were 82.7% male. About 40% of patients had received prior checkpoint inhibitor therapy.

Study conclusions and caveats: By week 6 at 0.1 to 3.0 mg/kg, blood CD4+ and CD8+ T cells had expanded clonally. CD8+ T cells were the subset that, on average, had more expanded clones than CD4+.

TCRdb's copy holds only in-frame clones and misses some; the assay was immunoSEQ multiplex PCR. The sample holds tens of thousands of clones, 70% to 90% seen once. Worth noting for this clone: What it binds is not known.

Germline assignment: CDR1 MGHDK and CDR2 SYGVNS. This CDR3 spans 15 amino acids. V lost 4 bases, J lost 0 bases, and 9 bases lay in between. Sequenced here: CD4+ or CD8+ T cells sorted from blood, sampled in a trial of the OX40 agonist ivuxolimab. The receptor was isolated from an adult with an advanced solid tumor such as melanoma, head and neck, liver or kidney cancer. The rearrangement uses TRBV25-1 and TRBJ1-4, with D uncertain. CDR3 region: CASSARLATNEKLFF. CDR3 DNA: TGTGCCAGCAGTGCCAGACTTGCAACTAATGAAAAACTGTTTTTT. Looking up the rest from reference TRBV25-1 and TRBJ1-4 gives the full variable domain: EADIYQTPRYLVIGTGKKITLECSQTMGHDKMYWYQQDPGMELHLIHYSYGVNSTEKGDLSSESTVSRIRTEHFPLTLESARPSHTSQYLCASSARLATNEKLFFGSGTQLSVL.